These T cell receptor beta chains were read from a single sample in a study of blood T cells in healthy people across ages. TCRdb ran MiXCR on the 5' RACE reads and lists one entry per CDR3 protein. The sample holds 700,000 to 1,000,000 distinct CDR3 sequences, 40% to 50% seen once. The specimen sequenced was blood. These receptors all come from a man in his sixties in good health. The CDR3 runs from the conserved cysteine through the conserved F or W. Fields, in order: D gene, V gene, J gene, clone size, CDR3 DNA, CDR3 protein. A D gene is named only where the DNA matches it firmly. The size of a clone is reported for some rows only, either as once, few or many, or as a class for expanded clones.

D: .
V: TRBV20-1
J: TRBJ2-3
size: few
DNA: TGCAGTGCTAGAGGAGGGACTCACGGCACAGATACGCAGTATTTT
CDR3: CSARGGTHGTDTQYF

D: TRBD2
V: TRBV29-1
J: TRBJ2-3
size: .
DNA: TGCAGCGTTGAAGGTCGGGGACTAGCGGGGGGCAGGGGAGGCACAGATACGCAGTATTTT
CDR3: CSVEGRGLAGGRGGTDTQYF

D: .
V: TRBV2
J: TRBJ2-5
size: .
DNA: TGTGCCAGCAGTGGTGGGGGCACCTACGAGCGGTACTTC
CDR3: CASSGGGTYERYF

D: TRBD1
V: TRBV25-1
J: TRBJ2-1
size: many
DNA: TGTGCCAGCAGTGGCCGCGCAGGGGGCTGGAACAATGAGCAGTTCTTC
CDR3: CASSGRAGGWNNEQFF

D: .
V: TRBV20-1
J: TRBJ2-7
size: .
DNA: TGCAGTGCTCCGGGGATGACGGACGAGCAGTACTTC
CDR3: CSAPGMTDEQYF

D: .
V: TRBV4-2
J: TRBJ2-7
size: .
DNA: TGTGCCAGCAGCCAAGAGCGGGATCCTTACAATGAGCAGTACTTC
CDR3: CASSQERDPYNEQYF

D: TRBD1
V: TRBV6-2/TRBV6-3
J: TRBJ1-2
size: .
DNA: TGTGCCAGCAGTTACTCGAGGGACAGCCTATATTTCTACTATGGCTACACCTTC
CDR3: CASSYSRDSLYFYYGYTF

D: .
V: TRBV9
J: TRBJ2-5
size: once
DNA: TGTGCCAGCAGCGTAGGGGGGAGTGGCAATGAGCAGTACTTC
CDR3: CASSVGGSGNEQYF

D: .
V: TRBV3-1
J: TRBJ2-1
size: .
DNA: TGTGCCAGCAGCCAAGATGAGAGCGGAGCGCTCAATGAGCAGTTCTTC
CDR3: CASSQDESGALNEQFF

D: .
V: TRBV14
J: TRBJ1-2
size: few
DNA: TGTGCCAGCAGCCAACGGGGAGACAGCGTTTATGGCTACACCTTC
CDR3: CASSQRGDSVYGYTF

D: .
V: TRBV30
J: TRBJ1-2
size: .
DNA: TGTGCCTGGAGTGTTGGGGGGGAGGATGGCTACACCTTC
CDR3: CAWSVGGEDGYTF

D: .
V: TRBV4-1
J: TRBJ1-2
size: .
DNA: TGCGCCAGCAGCCAAGATCTGTCCGACGGCTACACCTTC
CDR3: CASSQDLSDGYTF

D: TRBD1
V: TRBV30
J: TRBJ2-1
size: .
DNA: TGTGCCTGGAGTCCCGGGACAGGGGAAGGTAATGAGCAGTTCTTC
CDR3: CAWSPGTGEGNEQFF

D: TRBD1
V: TRBV12-3/TRBV12-4
J: TRBJ2-7
size: few
DNA: TGTGCCAGCAGCCCATTTGTCAGGGGGACCTACGAGCAGTACTTC
CDR3: CASSPFVRGTYEQYF

D: .
V: TRBV29-1
J: TRBJ2-7
size: .
DNA: TGCAGCGTAGCGGACAGCGTACGAGGGGAGCAGTACTTC
CDR3: CSVADSVRGEQYF

D: TRBD1
V: TRBV6-2/TRBV6-3
J: TRBJ2-1
size: few
DNA: TGTGCCAGCAGTTCGGACAGGGTTAGGGACAATGAGCAGTTCTTC
CDR3: CASSSDRVRDNEQFF

D: TRBD2
V: TRBV28
J: TRBJ2-7
size: .
DNA: TGTGCCAGCAGTTCACCTGGAGCGGGAGACTACGAGCAGTACTTC
CDR3: CASSSPGAGDYEQYF

D: .
V: TRBV3-1
J: TRBJ2-7
size: few
DNA: TGTGCCAGCAGCCAAGACTTGATCCCGGAAAGCTCCTACGAGCAGTACTTC
CDR3: CASSQDLIPESSYEQYF

D: .
V: TRBV7-2
J: TRBJ2-3
size: many
DNA: TGTGCCAGCAGCTTAGTTTCAGCGGAGACAGATACGCAGTATTTT
CDR3: CASSLVSAETDTQYF

D: .
V: TRBV30
J: TRBJ2-1
size: .
DNA: TGTGCCTGGAGTGAGGTCTTCCAAGAGACCCAGTTCTTC
CDR3: CAWSEVFQETQFF

D: .
V: TRBV7-2
J: TRBJ2-1
size: few
DNA: TGTGCCAGCAGCTTAGCAATTTCAAACAATGAGCAGTTCTTC
CDR3: CASSLAISNNEQFF

D: TRBD1
V: TRBV30
J: TRBJ2-1
size: .
DNA: TGTGCCTGGAGTGTCCCCGGACAGGGAAAACCAGAGCAGTTCTTC
CDR3: CAWSVPGQGKPEQFF

D: TRBD1
V: TRBV10-3
J: TRBJ2-7
size: many
DNA: TGTGCCATCAGTGAGCCCGCGGGACAGGGCCGGGAGCAGTACTTC
CDR3: CAISEPAGQGREQYF

D: .
V: TRBV20-1
J: TRBJ1-5
size: .
DNA: TGCAGTGCTAGTGAGGGGGGGCACCAGCCCCAGCATTTT
CDR3: CSASEGGHQPQHF

D: .
V: TRBV7-2
J: TRBJ2-1
size: few
DNA: TGTGCCAGCAGCTTAGCGTGGTATTCAAATGAGCAGTTCTTC
CDR3: CASSLAWYSNEQFF

D: .
V: TRBV27
J: TRBJ2-7
size: many
DNA: TGTGCCAGCAGTCGGAAAGCGGGTATGGGCGAGCAGTACTTC
CDR3: CASSRKAGMGEQYF

D: .
V: TRBV7-9
J: TRBJ1-3
size: .
DNA: TGTGCCAGCAGCTTAGATAGATACCTCTCCTCTGGAAACACCATATATTTT
CDR3: CASSLDRYLSSGNTIYF

D: TRBD1
V: TRBV4-3
J: TRBJ1-1
size: few
DNA: TGCGCCAGCAGCCTAAACAGGGGCCACGAAGCTTTCTTT
CDR3: CASSLNRGHEAFF

D: .
V: TRBV20-1
J: TRBJ2-5
size: few
DNA: TGCAGTGCTAGAAGGTTCCAAGAGACCCAGTACTTC
CDR3: CSARRFQETQYF

D: TRBD1
V: TRBV7-2
J: TRBJ2-7
size: .
DNA: TGTGCCAGCAGCGCCAAGACAGGGGCCGAGCAGTACTTC
CDR3: CASSAKTGAEQYF

D: .
V: TRBV4-1
J: TRBJ1-2
size: .
DNA: TGCGCCAGCAGTCGCAAGTCCGAACAAAGGCCTACTTTCTATGGCTACACCTTC
CDR3: CASSRKSEQRPTFYGYTF

D: TRBD1
V: TRBV7-6
J: TRBJ2-7
size: .
DNA: TGTGCCAGCAGCTGGGCAGGGGGCATGGACGAGCAGTACTTC
CDR3: CASSWAGGMDEQYF

D: .
V: TRBV25-1
J: TRBJ2-5
size: .
DNA: TGTGCCAGCACTATACCAGGGGGGCCGGAGACCCAGTACTTC
CDR3: CASTIPGGPETQYF

D: .
V: TRBV7-9
J: TRBJ1-2
size: .
DNA: TGTGCCAGCAGCGTACTGGGAGGTGAGGCTGGCTACACCTTC
CDR3: CASSVLGGEAGYTF

D: .
V: TRBV5-1
J: TRBJ1-5
size: .
DNA: TGCGCCAGCAGGCCAGAACCAAGCAATCAGCCCCAGCATTTT
CDR3: CASRPEPSNQPQHF

D: .
V: TRBV5-6
J: TRBJ2-3
size: few
DNA: TGTGCCAGCAGTTATGACATCTCCGGGGATACGCAGTATTTT
CDR3: CASSYDISGDTQYF

D: .
V: TRBV7-2
J: TRBJ1-2
size: .
DNA: TGTGCCAGCAGCCCCTGGACCTATGGCTACACCTTC
CDR3: CASSPWTYGYTF

D: .
V: TRBV24-1
J: TRBJ2-5
size: few
DNA: TGTGCCACCAGTGTCCCGGGCAGACCCCAAGAGACCCAGTACTTC
CDR3: CATSVPGRPQETQYF

D: TRBD1
V: TRBV6-5
J: TRBJ1-2
size: .
DNA: TGTGCCAGCACCCAGGGGGAAAACTATGGCTACACCTTC
CDR3: CASTQGENYGYTF

D: .
V: TRBV6-1
J: TRBJ1-6
size: .
DNA: TGTGCCAGCAATACCCGGAACAGCCTTTCACCCCTCCACTTT
CDR3: CASNTRNSLSPLHF

D: .
V: TRBV20-1
J: TRBJ1-1
size: .
DNA: TGCAGTGCATCGGGACCTATGGAGGGAGGGGGGACTGAAGCTTTCTTT
CDR3: CSASGPMEGGGTEAFF

D: TRBD1
V: TRBV9
J: TRBJ2-7
size: .
DNA: TGTGCCAGCAGCACCGGGGGACAGGGGGCTGGTGAGCAGTACTTC
CDR3: CASSTGGQGAGEQYF

D: .
V: TRBV5-1
J: TRBJ2-3
size: few
DNA: TGCGCCAGCAGCTTGGAGCCAGGGGGGACTAGCACAGATACGCAGTATTTT
CDR3: CASSLEPGGTSTDTQYF

D: TRBD1
V: TRBV12-3/TRBV12-4
J: TRBJ2-1
size: .
DNA: TGTGCCAGCAGAAGACAGGGCGCCCAAAACAATGAGCAGTTCTTC
CDR3: CASRRQGAQNNEQFF

D: .
V: TRBV27
J: TRBJ2-7
size: few
DNA: TGTGCCAGCAGTTTATCGGACCCAAGCGCCCACTACGAGCAGTACTTC
CDR3: CASSLSDPSAHYEQYF

D: .
V: TRBV4-3
J: TRBJ1-4
size: many
DNA: TGCGCCAGCAGCCAAGACGGTTCATCCCTGGGAGAAAAACTGTTTTTT
CDR3: CASSQDGSSLGEKLFF

D: .
V: TRBV7-8
J: TRBJ2-1
size: .
DNA: TGTGCCAGCAGCTTAGATTTACAGGGCCATTACAATGAGCAGTTCTTC
CDR3: CASSLDLQGHYNEQFF

D: TRBD1
V: TRBV7-2
J: TRBJ2-5
size: few
DNA: TGTGCCAGCAGCGAGACAGGGAAAAAAGAGACCCAGTACTTC
CDR3: CASSETGKKETQYF

D: .
V: TRBV7-3
J: TRBJ2-5
size: .
DNA: TGTGCCAGCAGCTTAGGGCAGGGAATCCAAGAGACCCAGTACTTC
CDR3: CASSLGQGIQETQYF

D: .
V: TRBV10-3
J: TRBJ2-7
size: .
DNA: TGTGCCATCAGTCAAGGGACTCGAAACTACGAGCAGTACTTC
CDR3: CAISQGTRNYEQYF

D: TRBD2
V: TRBV7-2
J: TRBJ2-5
size: few
DNA: TGTGCCAGCAGCTCAAAGCGGGGAATCACAGAGACCCAGTACTTC
CDR3: CASSSKRGITETQYF

D: .
V: TRBV6-2/TRBV6-3
J: TRBJ2-1
size: .
DNA: TGTGCCAGCGGCGCCCAAAGTCGTAGAGGCCCTACTGAGCAGTTCTTC
CDR3: CASGAQSRRGPTEQFF

D: .
V: TRBV29-1
J: TRBJ2-5
size: few
DNA: TGCAGCGTTGCCGCGGGATCTGGGGAGACCCAGTACTTC
CDR3: CSVAAGSGETQYF

D: .
V: TRBV12-5
J: TRBJ1-1
size: .
DNA: TGTGCTAGTGGTCCCCCCGCAGGAACTGAAGCTTTCTTT
CDR3: CASGPPAGTEAFF

D: .
V: TRBV7-9
J: TRBJ1-4
size: few
DNA: TGTGCCAGCAGCTATACGGGTGCAACTAATGAAAAACTGTTTTTT
CDR3: CASSYTGATNEKLFF

D: TRBD2
V: TRBV25-1
J: TRBJ2-1
size: .
DNA: TGTGCCACCGACCGGGGGGACAATGAGCAGTTCTTC
CDR3: CATDRGDNEQFF

D: .
V: TRBV7-8
J: TRBJ2-5
size: few
DNA: TGTGCCAGCATTAACATTAGGTCGTACCAAGAGACCCAGTACTTC
CDR3: CASINIRSYQETQYF

D: TRBD2
V: TRBV4-3
J: TRBJ2-1
size: .
DNA: TGCGCCAGCAGCCAAGAGATGTCACTAGCGGGGGACTCCTACAATGAGCAGTTCTTC
CDR3: CASSQEMSLAGDSYNEQFF

D: .
V: TRBV11-2
J: TRBJ1-1
size: .
DNA: TGTGCCAGCAGCCTTGACTGGACGGTCCCTGAAGCTTTCTTT
CDR3: CASSLDWTVPEAFF

D: TRBD1
V: TRBV2
J: TRBJ2-7
size: .
DNA: TGTGCCAGCAGGGAACAGGGGGTGTCCTACGAGCAGTACTTC
CDR3: CASREQGVSYEQYF